This TCR beta chain came from a study of identical twins. Germline V gene lookup returns CDR1 SEHNR and CDR2 FQNEAQ (reference sequence). This CDR3 is built from 15 residues. V dropped 1 base and J dropped 4 bases, with 12 bases sitting between them. MiXCR was run by TCRdb on the 5' RACE reads, yielding one entry per CDR3 protein. The data show about 790,000 distinct CDR3 sequences, with approximately 18% seen just once and about an eighth held by the top ten. These data were also reused for a study on T cells expressing NK-cell markers. That source reports: All TCR beta repertoires analysed originated from sorted CD3+CD56+NKG2C+, CD3+CD56+NKG2C- and CD3+CD56-NKG2C+ T cells. No clear determination of HCMV specificity was made for expanded NKG2C+ T cell clones.

This TCR derives from a woman aged 18-29 years in good health. V gene TRBV7-9 combines with J gene TRBJ2-3; D may be TRBD2 (6 bases). The sample consisted of PBMCs. CDR3 nucleotide sequence: TGTGCCAGCAGCTTAGATCCCGGGAGCGCAGATACGCAGTATTTT. The encoded protein is CASSLDPGSADTQYF.